This T cell receptor beta chain stems from a study of blood T cells in healthy people across ages. Study findings and constraints: Strongly correlated with naive T cell percentage was TCR beta diversity. Naive CD4+ cells and diversity were both higher in long-lived donors than in aged donors.

This clonotype has only a few counts. Its antigen is still unknown. Primed by a sample-barcoded 5' primer and a J-beta primer mix, a second PCR proceeded for about 6 to 11 cycles. A template-switch adaptor that had 12 random nucleotides put a tag on each cDNA molecule. TCRdb analysed the 5' RACE reads with MiXCR anew, one entry per CDR3 protein. This table has about 640,000 distinct CDR3 sequences, 58% appearing once. With V trimmed by 4 bases and J by 5 bases, 8 bases remained unmatched. This CDR3 has 14 residues. The germline CDR1 and CDR2 sequences are SGHNT and YYREEE (reference sequence). No fewer than 6 micrograms of total RNA were isolated from every sample.

Source material: blood. The chain uses TRBV5-4 and TRBJ2-5, with TRBD1 identical over 7 bases. The clonotype was recovered from a man in his 60s in good health. The CDR3 DNA is TGTGCCAGCAGCCTTGACAGGGAATGGGAGACCCAGTACTTC. Encoded protein: CASSLDREWETQYF.